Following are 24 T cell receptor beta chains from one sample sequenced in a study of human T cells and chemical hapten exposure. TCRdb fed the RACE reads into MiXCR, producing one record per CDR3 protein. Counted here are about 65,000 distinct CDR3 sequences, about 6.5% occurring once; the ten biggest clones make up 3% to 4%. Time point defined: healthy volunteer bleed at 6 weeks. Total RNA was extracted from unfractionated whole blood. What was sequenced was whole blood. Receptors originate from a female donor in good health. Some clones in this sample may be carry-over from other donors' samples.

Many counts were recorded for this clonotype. CDR3 nucleotides: TGTGCCAGCAGTGGGACTAGCGGGAGGGCCGGGGAGCTGTTTTTT. Its protein is CASSGTSGRAGELFF. The J gene is TRBJ2-2, the V gene TRBV2; 15 bases agree with TRBD2. CDR1 SNHLY and CDR2 FYNNEI come from the germline V gene. The V gene end was trimmed by 4 bases and the J gene end by 6 bases; junction bases not matched to a gene: 0. This CDR3 comprises 15 residues.

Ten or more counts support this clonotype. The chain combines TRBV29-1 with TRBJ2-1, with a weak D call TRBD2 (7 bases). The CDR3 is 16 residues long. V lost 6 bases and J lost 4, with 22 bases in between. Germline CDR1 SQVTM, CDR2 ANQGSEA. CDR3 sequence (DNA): TGCAGCGTCGAACCTCTGCGGGGAGGGGGTTACAATGAGCAGTTCTTC. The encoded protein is CSVEPLRGGGYNEQFF.

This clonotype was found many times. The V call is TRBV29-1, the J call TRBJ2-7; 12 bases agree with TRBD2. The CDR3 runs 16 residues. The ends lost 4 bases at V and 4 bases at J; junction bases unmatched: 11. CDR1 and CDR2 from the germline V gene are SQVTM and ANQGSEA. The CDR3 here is CSVGRRLAGGQYEQYF. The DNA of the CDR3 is TGCAGCGTTGGACGGAGGCTAGCGGGAGGGCAGTACGAGCAGTACTTC.

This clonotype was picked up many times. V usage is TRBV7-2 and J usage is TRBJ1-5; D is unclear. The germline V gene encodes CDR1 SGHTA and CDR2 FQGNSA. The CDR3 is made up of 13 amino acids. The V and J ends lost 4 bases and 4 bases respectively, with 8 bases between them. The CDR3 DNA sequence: TGTGCCAGCAGCTCCCTTGCTAATCAGCCCCAGCATTTT. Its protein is CASSSLANQPQHF.

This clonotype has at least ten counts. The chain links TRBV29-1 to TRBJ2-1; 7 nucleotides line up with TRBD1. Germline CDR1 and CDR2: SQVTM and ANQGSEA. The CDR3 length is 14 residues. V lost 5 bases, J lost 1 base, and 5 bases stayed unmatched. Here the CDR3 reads CSVRQGSSYNEQFF. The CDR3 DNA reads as TGCAGCGTTCGACAGGGTTCGTCCTACAATGAGCAGTTCTTC.

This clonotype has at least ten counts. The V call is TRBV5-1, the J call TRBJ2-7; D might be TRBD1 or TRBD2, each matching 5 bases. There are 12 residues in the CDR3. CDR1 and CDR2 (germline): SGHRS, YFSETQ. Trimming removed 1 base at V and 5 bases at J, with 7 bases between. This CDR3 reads CASSLMGDEQYF. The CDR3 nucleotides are TGCGCCAGCAGCTTGATGGGGGACGAGCAGTACTTC.

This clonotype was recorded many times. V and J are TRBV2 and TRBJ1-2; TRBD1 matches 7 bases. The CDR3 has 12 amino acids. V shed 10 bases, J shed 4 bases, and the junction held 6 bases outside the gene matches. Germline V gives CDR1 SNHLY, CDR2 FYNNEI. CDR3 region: CAIRDSTYGYTF. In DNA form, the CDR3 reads TGTGCCATCAGGGACAGTACCTATGGCTACACCTTC.

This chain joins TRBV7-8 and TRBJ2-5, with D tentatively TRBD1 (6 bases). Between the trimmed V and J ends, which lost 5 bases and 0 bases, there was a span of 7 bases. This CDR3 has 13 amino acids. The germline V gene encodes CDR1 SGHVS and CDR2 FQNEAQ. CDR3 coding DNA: TGTGCCAGCAGCCGGACAGACCAAGAGACCCAGTACTTC. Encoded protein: CASSRTDQETQYF.

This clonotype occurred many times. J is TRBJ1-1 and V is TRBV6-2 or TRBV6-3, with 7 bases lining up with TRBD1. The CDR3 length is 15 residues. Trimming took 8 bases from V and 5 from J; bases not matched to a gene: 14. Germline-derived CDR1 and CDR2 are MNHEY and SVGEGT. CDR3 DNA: TGTGCCAGCTGCCGACGAACAGGGGTATTAACTGAAGCTTTCTTT. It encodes CASCRRTGVLTEAFF.

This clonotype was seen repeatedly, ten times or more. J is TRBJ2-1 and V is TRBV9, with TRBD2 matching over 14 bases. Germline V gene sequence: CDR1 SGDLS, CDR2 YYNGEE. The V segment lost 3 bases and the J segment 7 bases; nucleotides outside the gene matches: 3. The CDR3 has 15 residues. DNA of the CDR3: TGTGCCAGCAGCGCCGGGACTAGCGGGAGTAATGAGCAGTTCTTC. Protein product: CASSAGTSGSNEQFF.

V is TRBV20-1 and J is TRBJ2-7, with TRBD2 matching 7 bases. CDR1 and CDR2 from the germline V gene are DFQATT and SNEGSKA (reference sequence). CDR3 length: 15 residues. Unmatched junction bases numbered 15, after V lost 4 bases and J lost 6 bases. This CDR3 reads CSATLGLVGTLEQYF. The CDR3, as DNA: TGCAGTGCTACCCTCGGACTAGTTGGGACCCTCGAGCAGTACTTC.

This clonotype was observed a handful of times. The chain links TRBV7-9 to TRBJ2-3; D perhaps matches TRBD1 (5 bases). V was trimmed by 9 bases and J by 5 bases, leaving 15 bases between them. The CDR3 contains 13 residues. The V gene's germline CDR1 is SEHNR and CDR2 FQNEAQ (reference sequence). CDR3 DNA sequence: TGTGCCAGTACCCACAGGAGATTAGATACGCAGTATTTT. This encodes CASTHRRLDTQYF.

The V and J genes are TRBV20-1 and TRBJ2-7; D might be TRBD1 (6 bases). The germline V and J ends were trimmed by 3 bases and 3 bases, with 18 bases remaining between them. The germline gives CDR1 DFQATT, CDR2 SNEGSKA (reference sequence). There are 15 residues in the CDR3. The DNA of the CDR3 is TGCAGTGCTAGCAAAGCTGACAGGAGGATCTACGAGCAGTACTTC. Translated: CSASKADRRIYEQYF.

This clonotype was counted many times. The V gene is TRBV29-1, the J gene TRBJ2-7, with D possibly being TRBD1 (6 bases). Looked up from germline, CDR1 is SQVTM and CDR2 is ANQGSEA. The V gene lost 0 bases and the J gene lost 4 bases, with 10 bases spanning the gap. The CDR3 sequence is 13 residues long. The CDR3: CSVEDIQGYEQYF. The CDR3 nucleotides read TGCAGCGTTGAAGACATACAGGGATACGAGCAGTACTTC.

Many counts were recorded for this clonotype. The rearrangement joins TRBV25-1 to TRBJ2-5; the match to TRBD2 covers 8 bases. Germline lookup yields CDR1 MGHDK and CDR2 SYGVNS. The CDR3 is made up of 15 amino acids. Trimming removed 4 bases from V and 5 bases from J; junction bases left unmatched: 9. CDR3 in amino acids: CASSGSWREVETQYF. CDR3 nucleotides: TGTGCCAGCAGTGGTTCCTGGCGGGAGGTTGAGACCCAGTACTTC.

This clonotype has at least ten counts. The CDR3 loop is CASSLIANYGYTF. The CDR3 DNA sequence: TGTGCCAGCAGTTTAATAGCTAACTATGGCTACACCTTC. The chain links TRBV12-3 or TRBV12-4 to TRBJ1-2; no clear D gene. V was pared by 2 bases and J by 0 bases, with 4 bases between. The CDR3 consists of 13 residues.

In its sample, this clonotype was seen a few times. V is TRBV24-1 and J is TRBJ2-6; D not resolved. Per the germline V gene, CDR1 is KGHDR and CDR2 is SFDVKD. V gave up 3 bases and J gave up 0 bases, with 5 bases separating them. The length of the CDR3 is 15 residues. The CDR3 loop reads CATSDPPSGANVLTF. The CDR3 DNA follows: TGTGCCACCAGTGATCCCCCCTCTGGGGCCAACGTCCTGACTTTC.

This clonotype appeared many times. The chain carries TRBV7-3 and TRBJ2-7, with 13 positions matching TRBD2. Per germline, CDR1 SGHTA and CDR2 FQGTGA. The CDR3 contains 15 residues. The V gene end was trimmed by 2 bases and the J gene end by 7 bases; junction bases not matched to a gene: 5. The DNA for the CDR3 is TGTGCCAGCAGCTTAGGGACTAGCGGGACCCGAGAGCAGTACTTC. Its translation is CASSLGTSGTREQYF.

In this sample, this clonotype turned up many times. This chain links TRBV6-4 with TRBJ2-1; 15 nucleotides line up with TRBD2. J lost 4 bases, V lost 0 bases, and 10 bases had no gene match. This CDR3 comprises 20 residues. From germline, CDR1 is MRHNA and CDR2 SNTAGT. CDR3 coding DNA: TGTGCCAGCAGTGACTCGAACACCTGGACTAGCGGGAGGGCATACAATGAGCAGTTCTTC. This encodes CASSDSNTWTSGRAYNEQFF.

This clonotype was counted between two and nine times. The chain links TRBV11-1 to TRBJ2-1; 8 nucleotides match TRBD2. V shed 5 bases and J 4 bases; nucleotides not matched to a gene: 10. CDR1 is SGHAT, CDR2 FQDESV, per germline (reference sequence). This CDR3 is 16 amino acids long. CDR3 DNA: TGTGCCAGCAGCCCAACGGGGACTAGTCGATACAATGAGCAGTTCTTC. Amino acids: CASSPTGTSRYNEQFF.

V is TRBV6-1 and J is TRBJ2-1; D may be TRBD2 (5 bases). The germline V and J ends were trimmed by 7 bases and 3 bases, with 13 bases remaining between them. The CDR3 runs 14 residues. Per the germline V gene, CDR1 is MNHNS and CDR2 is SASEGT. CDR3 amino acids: CASTLGNYYNEQFF. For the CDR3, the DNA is TGTGCCAGCACTCTCGGGAATTACTACAATGAGCAGTTCTTC.

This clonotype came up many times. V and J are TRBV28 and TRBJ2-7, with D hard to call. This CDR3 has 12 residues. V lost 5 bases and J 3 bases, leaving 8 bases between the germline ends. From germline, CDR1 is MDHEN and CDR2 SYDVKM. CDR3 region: CASSGTYYEQYF. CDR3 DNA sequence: TGTGCCAGCAGTGGCACCTACTACGAGCAGTACTTC.

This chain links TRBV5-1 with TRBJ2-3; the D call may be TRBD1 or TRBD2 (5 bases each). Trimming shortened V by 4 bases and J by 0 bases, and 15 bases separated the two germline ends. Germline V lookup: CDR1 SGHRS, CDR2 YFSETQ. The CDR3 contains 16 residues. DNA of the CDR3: TGCGCCAGCAGCCACGGGACGAGACCTAGCACAGATACGCAGTATTTT. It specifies CASSHGTRPSTDTQYF.

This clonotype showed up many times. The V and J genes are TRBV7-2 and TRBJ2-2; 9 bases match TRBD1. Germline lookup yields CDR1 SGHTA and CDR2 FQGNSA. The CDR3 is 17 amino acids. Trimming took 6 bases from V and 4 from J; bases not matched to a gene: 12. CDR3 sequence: CASSPTGDRDGTGELFF. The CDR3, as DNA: TGTGCCAGCAGTCCTACTGGGGACAGGGATGGCACCGGGGAGCTGTTTTTT.